The 14 T cell receptor beta chains given below trace back to one sample, sequenced in a study of early T cells in non-severe SARS-CoV-2 infection. TCRdb itself ran the 5' RACE reads through MiXCR, one entry per CDR3 protein. The data show approximately 110,000 distinct CDR3 sequences, 15% seen once. The sequenced sample was whole blood. The receptor source for this set is an adult who was a healthcare worker with PCR-confirmed SARS-CoV-2 infection or an uninfected control (not recorded which).

This chain uses TRBV10-2 with TRBJ1-5, with D uncertain. The germline gives CDR1 WSHSY, CDR2 SAAADI. Deletions cut 0 bases from V and 4 bases from J, with 7 bases between. The CDR3 runs 14 residues. CDR3 protein: CASSESGRNQPQHF. In DNA, the CDR3 is TGCGCCAGCAGTGAGTCTGGACGAAATCAGCCCCAGCATTTT.

This clonotype came up a few times. The rearrangement uses TRBV7-7 and TRBJ2-1; no reliable D call. The CDR3 runs to 14 residues. CDR1 is SSHAT and CDR2 is FNYEAQ in the germline V gene (reference sequence). The V end lost 5 bases, the J end lost 2 bases, and 10 bases lay between the germline ends. CDR3 loop: CASSPDGTYNEQFF. DNA for the CDR3: TGTGCCAGCAGCCCGGACGGAACCTACAATGAGCAGTTCTTC. Full variable domain (remainder filled in from reference TRBV7-7 and TRBJ2-1): GAGVSQSPRYKVTKRGQDVTLRCDPISSHATLYWYQQALGQGPEFLTYFNYEAQPDKSGLPSDRFSAERPEGSISTLTIQRTEQRDSAMYRCASSPDGTYNEQFFGPGTRLTVL.

V is TRBV19 and J is TRBJ2-5, with TRBD2 identical over 8 bases. The CDR3 is made up of 13 amino acids. From germline, CDR1 is LNHDA and CDR2 SQIVND (reference sequence). Unmatched junction bases numbered 3, after V lost 5 bases and J lost 4 bases. CDR3 sequence: CASSWTSRETQYF. For the CDR3, the DNA is TGTGCCAGTAGTTGGACTAGCCGAGAGACCCAGTACTTC.

This clonotype was seen more than once but under ten times. The CDR3 DNA reads as TGCGCCAGCAGCTTGGAGCCCCGGGGTAGCTATGGCTACACCTTC. Translated, it gives CASSLEPRGSYGYTF. This rearrangement joins TRBV5-1 to TRBJ1-2, with D hard to call. Germline-derived CDR1 and CDR2 are SGHRS and YFSETQ. V was pared by 0 bases and J by 4 bases, with 13 bases between. The CDR3 totals 15 residues.

In this sample, this clonotype turned up many times. The rearrangement uses TRBV19 and TRBJ1-2; D is unresolved. CDR3 length equals 11 residues. In germline, CDR1 is LNHDA, CDR2 SQIVND (reference sequence). V gave up 10 bases and J gave up 2 bases, with 8 bases separating them. CDR3 bases: TGTGCCATCCGGCAGAACTATGGCTACACCTTC. The encoded protein is CAIRQNYGYTF.

This clonotype was counted a few times. As DNA, the CDR3 is TGTGCCAGCAGTTCGGGAGACAGACCATTCAATGAGCAGTTCTTC. Translation: CASSSGDRPFNEQFF. The rearrangement links TRBV6-5 to TRBJ2-1, with a tentative D call TRBD2 (6 bases). The germline CDR1 and CDR2 sequences are MNHEY and SVGAGI. The length of the CDR3 is 15 residues. The V end lost 4 bases, the J end lost 6 bases, and 16 bases lay between the germline ends.

This clonotype turned up a few times. The gene calls are TRBV12-3 or TRBV12-4 and TRBJ1-5; the D gene is possibly TRBD1 (6 bases). The CDR3 extends over 15 amino acids. Trimming removed 3 bases from V and 4 bases from J, with 13 bases in between. This CDR3 reads CASSFTDRRNQPQHF. The CDR3 bases are TGTGCCAGCAGTTTTACCGACAGGCGGAATCAGCCCCAGCATTTT.

This clonotype appeared a few times. The chain employs TRBV7-9 and TRBJ2-3; no clear D. The CDR3 covers 15 residues. Between the trimmed V and J ends, which lost 0 bases and 5 bases, there was a span of 12 bases. CDR1 and CDR2 from the germline V gene are SEHNR and FQNEAQ (reference sequence). The DNA of the CDR3 is TGTGCCAGCAGCTTAGCGTCGACCCGTGGAGATACGCAGTATTTT. Translating it yields CASSLASTRGDTQYF.

The J gene is TRBJ2-1, the V gene TRBV20-1, with TRBD2 matching 7 bases. Trimming at V came to 6 bases and at J to 8 bases, leaving 10 bases not matched to a gene. CDR3 length: 13 amino acids. From germline, CDR1 is DFQATT and CDR2 SNEGSKA (reference sequence). The CDR3 here is CSAWDYRADEQFF. CDR3 sequence (DNA): TGCAGTGCATGGGACTACCGGGCTGATGAGCAGTTCTTC.

Worth noting for this clonotype: A read error is possible here, since a much larger clone lies one base away. V usage is TRBV12-3 or TRBV12-4 and J usage is TRBJ2-1; D is ambiguous. The CDR3 spans 14 residues. V lost 6 bases and J 3 bases, leaving 12 bases between the germline ends. This CDR3 reads CASSLREYYNEQFF. CDR3 bases: TGTGCCAGCAGCCTGAGAGAGTACTACAATGAGCAGTTCTTC.

This clonotype was seen a handful of times. The rearrangement joins TRBV2 to TRBJ1-2; D not resolved. CDR1 is SNHLY and CDR2 is FYNNEI in the germline V gene. The CDR3 is 13 amino acids. V was trimmed by 1 base and J by 4 bases, leaving 7 bases between them. The CDR3 sequence: CASSEVGGYGYTF. The CDR3 coding sequence is TGTGCCAGCAGTGAAGTTGGAGGCTATGGCTACACCTTC.

This clonotype has just a few counts. The chain has TRBV24-1 and TRBJ2-2; TRBD1 aligns across 11 bases. Trimming took 4 bases from V and 4 from J; bases not matched to a gene: 4. From germline, CDR1 is KGHDR and CDR2 SFDVKD. The CDR3 is 16 residues long. The CDR3 DNA reads as TGTGCCACCAGTGACTCCGGGACAGGGGGCACCGGGGAGCTGTTTTTT. This encodes CATSDSGTGGTGELFF.

CDR3 in amino acids: CASSLAGGGPFNEQFF. The CDR3 DNA is TGTGCCAGCAGCTTAGCGGGCGGGGGGCCCTTCAATGAGCAGTTCTTC. The gene calls are TRBV7-2 and TRBJ2-1; 8 bases are shared with TRBD2. Per germline, CDR1 SGHTA and CDR2 FQGNSA. The J segment lost 6 bases and the V segment lost 0 bases, leaving 7 bases of the junction unmatched. The length of the CDR3 is 16 residues.

This clonotype was detected ten times or more. The V call is TRBV12-3 or TRBV12-4, the J call TRBJ1-1; D is perhaps TRBD1 (5 bases). The CDR3 is made up of 12 amino acids. V was cut by 6 bases and J by 6 bases, with 11 bases left in between. CDR3 loop: CASSGGWAEAFF. DNA for the CDR3: TGTGCCAGCAGCGGGGGGTGGGCTGAAGCTTTCTTT.